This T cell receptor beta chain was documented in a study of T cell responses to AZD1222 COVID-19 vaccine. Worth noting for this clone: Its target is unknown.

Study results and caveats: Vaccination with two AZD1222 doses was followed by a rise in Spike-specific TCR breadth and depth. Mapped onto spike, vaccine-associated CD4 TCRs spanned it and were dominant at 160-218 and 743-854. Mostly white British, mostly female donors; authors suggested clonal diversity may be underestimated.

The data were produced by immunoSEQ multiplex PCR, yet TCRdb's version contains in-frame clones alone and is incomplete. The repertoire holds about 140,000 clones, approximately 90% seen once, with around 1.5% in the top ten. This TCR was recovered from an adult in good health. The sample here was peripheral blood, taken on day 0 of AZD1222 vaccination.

The chain's CDR3 is CASSWTGDGDYTF. In DNA, the CDR3 is TGCGCCAGCAGCTGGACAGGGGACGGCGACTACACCTTC. V gene TRBV5-1 combines with J gene TRBJ1-2; 9 positions agree with TRBD1. Per germline, CDR1 SGHRS and CDR2 YFSETQ. The CDR3 covers 13 residues. Trimming cost V 3 bases and J 10 bases; bases outside gene matches: 7.